A selection of T cell receptor beta chains follows, all from one sample in a study of blood T cell repertoires in COVID-19. Here immunoSEQ multiplex PCR was the method, and the copy in TCRdb shows in-frame clones only, minus some. Found here are around 200,000 clones, 87% of them singletons; the top ten hold 0.88%. The sequenced sample was peripheral blood. The source is a woman younger than 35 who had recovered from COVID-19. CDR3s include the opening cysteine and the closing phenylalanine or tryptophan. A D gene is named only where the DNA matches it firmly. Size is stated for part of the rows, as once, few or many counts, or as a class when the clone is expanded.

D gene: NA; J gene: TRBJ1-2; V gene: TRBV18; clone size: NA; CDR3 protein: CASSSSGPLLDYTF; CDR3 DNA: TGTGCCAGCTCGTCCTCAGGGCCACTACTTGACTACACCTTC
D gene: TRBD2; J gene: TRBJ2-1; V gene: TRBV9; clone size: NA; CDR3 protein: CASSVSGSSYNEQFF; CDR3 DNA: TGTGCCAGCAGCGTAAGCGGGAGCTCCTACAATGAGCAGTTCTTC
D gene: TRBD2; J gene: TRBJ2-7; V gene: TRBV5-1; clone size: NA; CDR3 protein: CASSLELAGESYEQYF; CDR3 DNA: TGCGCCAGCAGCTTGGAACTAGCGGGGGAGTCCTACGAGCAGTACTTC
D gene: TRBD1; J gene: TRBJ1-5; V gene: TRBV19; clone size: many; CDR3 protein: CASTDGQGGISQPQHF; CDR3 DNA: TGTGCCAGTACTGATGGACAGGGCGGGATTTCTCAGCCCCAGCATTTT
D gene: NA; J gene: TRBJ1-1; V gene: TRBV3-1/TRBV3-2; clone size: NA; CDR3 protein: CASSQAGPYTEAFF; CDR3 DNA: TGTGCCAGCAGCCAGGCGGGCCCGTACACTGAAGCTTTCTTT
D gene: TRBD1; J gene: TRBJ2-7; V gene: TRBV12-3/TRBV12-4; clone size: once; CDR3 protein: CASSLSGTGLGF; CDR3 DNA: TGTGCCAGCAGCCTCTCCGGGACAGGGTTGGGCTTC
D gene: NA; J gene: TRBJ2-3; V gene: TRBV6-4; clone size: few; CDR3 protein: CASSEGGGADTQYF; CDR3 DNA: TGTGCCAGCAGTGAGGGGGGTGGTGCAGATACGCAGTATTTT
D gene: NA; J gene: TRBJ1-5; V gene: TRBV2; clone size: NA; CDR3 protein: CASSDLTPNQPQHF; CDR3 DNA: TGTGCCAGCAGTGATTTGACACCCAATCAGCCCCAGCATTTT
D gene: TRBD1; J gene: TRBJ1-5; V gene: TRBV28; clone size: NA; CDR3 protein: CASSSFRGLDQPQHF; CDR3 DNA: TGTGCCAGCAGCTCGTTTAGGGGGCTTGATCAGCCCCAGCATTTT
D gene: NA; J gene: TRBJ1-4; V gene: TRBV5-8; clone size: NA; CDR3 protein: CASSLVGGSNEKLFF; CDR3 DNA: TGTGCCAGCAGCTTGGTCGGGGGATCTAATGAAAAACTGTTTTTT
D gene: NA; J gene: TRBJ1-2; V gene: TRBV21-1; clone size: NA; CDR3 protein: CASSKSGSGPYGYTF; CDR3 DNA: TGTGCCAGCAGCAAATCGGGAAGCGGGCCCTATGGCTACACCTTC
D gene: TRBD1; J gene: TRBJ2-2; V gene: TRBV3-1/TRBV3-2; clone size: NA; CDR3 protein: CASINGQVDTGELFF; CDR3 DNA: TGTGCCAGCATTAACGGACAGGTGGACACCGGGGAGCTGTTTTTT
D gene: NA; J gene: TRBJ1-3; V gene: TRBV6-6; clone size: few; CDR3 protein: CASSYPNSGNTIYF; CDR3 DNA: TGTGCCAGCAGTTACCCCAACTCTGGAAACACCATATATTTT
D gene: TRBD1; J gene: TRBJ1-2; V gene: TRBV5-1; clone size: NA; CDR3 protein: CASSDPGQGFGYTF; CDR3 DNA: TGCGCCAGCAGTGATCCGGGACAGGGGTTTGGCTACACCTTC
D gene: TRBD1; J gene: TRBJ2-7; V gene: TRBV2; clone size: NA; CDR3 protein: CASRQGTYEQYF; CDR3 DNA: TGTGCCAGCAGACAGGGGACCTACGAGCAGTACTTC
D gene: TRBD1; J gene: TRBJ2-5; V gene: TRBV24-1; clone size: NA; CDR3 protein: CATSEQGFEETQYF; CDR3 DNA: TGTGCCACTAGCGAACAGGGGTTTGAGGAGACCCAGTACTTC
D gene: NA; J gene: TRBJ2-3; V gene: TRBV24-1; clone size: NA; CDR3 protein: CATTSSEVPDTQYF; CDR3 DNA: TGTGCCACGACCTCCTCGGAGGTCCCAGATACGCAGTATTTT
D gene: NA; J gene: TRBJ2-2; V gene: TRBV10-3; clone size: NA; CDR3 protein: CAISYRETAGELFF; CDR3 DNA: TGTGCCATCAGCTACAGGGAAACGGCCGGGGAGCTGTTTTTT
D gene: TRBD1; J gene: TRBJ1-2; V gene: TRBV7-2; clone size: NA; CDR3 protein: CASSPRQGSYGYTF; CDR3 DNA: TGTGCCAGCAGCCCCAGACAGGGTAGCTATGGCTACACCTTC
D gene: NA; J gene: TRBJ1-1; V gene: TRBV6-2/TRBV6-3; clone size: many; CDR3 protein: CASSYRSTEAFF; CDR3 DNA: TGTGCCAGCAGTTACAGGAGCACTGAAGCTTTCTTT
D gene: TRBD2; J gene: TRBJ2-3; V gene: TRBV6-5; clone size: NA; CDR3 protein: CASSSQGLAGGDTQYF; CDR3 DNA: TGTGCCAGCAGTTCACAGGGACTAGCGGGGGGAGATACACAGTATTTT
D gene: TRBD2; J gene: TRBJ2-1; V gene: TRBV5-1; clone size: NA; CDR3 protein: CASSSYGTILYNEQFF; CDR3 DNA: TGCGCCAGCAGCTCATACGGGACTATACTATACAATGAGCAGTTCTTC
D gene: TRBD1; J gene: TRBJ1-1; V gene: TRBV7-3; clone size: NA; CDR3 protein: CASSTTGGGTEAFF; CDR3 DNA: TGTGCCAGCAGCACGACAGGGGGTGGCACTGAAGCTTTCTTT
D gene: TRBD1; J gene: TRBJ2-1; V gene: TRBV29-1; clone size: once; CDR3 protein: CSVTGSSLEQFF; CDR3 DNA: TGCAGCGTGACAGGGTCGTCCTTGGAGCAGTTCTTC
D gene: NA; J gene: TRBJ1-5; V gene: TRBV12-2; clone size: NA; CDR3 protein: CASRSPPGSRSNQPQHF; CDR3 DNA: TGTGCAAGTCGCTCCCCCCCCGGGAGCCGTAGCAATCAGCCCCAGCATTTT
D gene: TRBD2; J gene: TRBJ2-5; V gene: TRBV20-1; clone size: NA; CDR3 protein: CSARAGGTQYF; CDR3 DNA: TGCAGTGCTAGAGCGGGGGGGACCCAGTACTTC
D gene: NA; J gene: TRBJ2-7; V gene: TRBV5-6; clone size: NA; CDR3 protein: CASSLSGGHYEQYF; CDR3 DNA: TGTGCCAGCAGCTTGTCCGGGGGGCACTACGAGCAGTACTTC
D gene: TRBD1; J gene: TRBJ2-2; V gene: TRBV5-1; clone size: few; CDR3 protein: CASAQQGAGTGELFF; CDR3 DNA: TGCGCCAGCGCACAACAGGGGGCCGGAACCGGGGAGCTGTTTTTT
D gene: TRBD1; J gene: TRBJ1-6; V gene: TRBV11-2; clone size: NA; CDR3 protein: CASSPTGANSPLHF; CDR3 DNA: TGTGCCAGCAGCCCGACAGGGGCGAATTCACCCCTCCACTTT
D gene: NA; J gene: TRBJ2-5; V gene: TRBV10-3; clone size: NA; CDR3 protein: CAIRQGPEETQYF; CDR3 DNA: TGTGCCATCAGACAGGGCCCCGAGGAGACCCAGTACTTC
D gene: TRBD1; J gene: TRBJ1-2; V gene: TRBV6-1; clone size: NA; CDR3 protein: CASSEQGAWGYTF; CDR3 DNA: TGTGCCAGCAGTGAACAGGGGGCGTGGGGCTACACCTTC
D gene: TRBD1; J gene: TRBJ1-2; V gene: TRBV27; clone size: NA; CDR3 protein: CASSFSPDRVYGYTF; CDR3 DNA: TGTGCCAGCAGTTTTTCCCCGGACAGGGTTTATGGCTACACCTTC
D gene: TRBD1; J gene: TRBJ2-1; V gene: TRBV5-1; clone size: NA; CDR3 protein: CASRPGTAAYNEQFF; CDR3 DNA: TGCGCCAGCAGACCCGGGACAGCTGCCTACAATGAGCAGTTCTTC
D gene: NA; J gene: TRBJ1-2; V gene: TRBV12-3/TRBV12-4; clone size: NA; CDR3 protein: CASSVSGVYGYTF; CDR3 DNA: TGTGCCAGCAGCGTTTCGGGGGTCTATGGCTACACCTTC
D gene: NA; J gene: TRBJ2-1; V gene: TRBV15; clone size: NA; CDR3 protein: CATSRDRGFLTHEQFF; CDR3 DNA: TGTGCCACCAGCAGAGATCGAGGTTTCCTCACTCATGAGCAGTTCTTC
D gene: NA; J gene: TRBJ1-2; V gene: TRBV14; clone size: NA; CDR3 protein: CATSGDSPYGYTF; CDR3 DNA: TGTGCCACCAGTGGAGACAGCCCCTATGGCTACACCTTC
D gene: NA; J gene: TRBJ1-1; V gene: TRBV7-2; clone size: NA; CDR3 protein: CASSDLAEVTEAFF; CDR3 DNA: TGTGCCAGCAGCGATCTGGCCGAGGTCACTGAAGCTTTCTTT
D gene: TRBD1; J gene: TRBJ2-5; V gene: TRBV2; clone size: few; CDR3 protein: CASSGDREETQYF; CDR3 DNA: TGTGCCAGCAGTGGGGACAGGGAAGAGACCCAGTACTTC
D gene: NA; J gene: TRBJ2-3; V gene: TRBV2; clone size: NA; CDR3 protein: CASSGQGTDTQYF; CDR3 DNA: TGTGCCAGCAGTGGACAGGGCACAGATACGCAGTATTTT
D gene: TRBD1; J gene: TRBJ2-5; V gene: TRBV6-6; clone size: NA; CDR3 protein: CASSYSAGGAWETQYF; CDR3 DNA: TGTGCCAGCAGTTACTCCGCAGGGGGCGCTTGGGAGACCCAGTACTTC
D gene: NA; J gene: TRBJ2-6; V gene: TRBV19; clone size: NA; CDR3 protein: CASSLRSGANVLTF; CDR3 DNA: TGTGCCAGTAGTCTCCGCTCTGGGGCCAACGTCCTGACTTTC
D gene: TRBD1; J gene: TRBJ1-3; V gene: TRBV12-5; clone size: NA; CDR3 protein: CASGRDRGNTIYF; CDR3 DNA: TGTGCTAGTGGTCGGGACAGGGGAAACACCATATATTTT
D gene: NA; J gene: TRBJ2-4; V gene: TRBV18; clone size: few; CDR3 protein: CASSPPGGLVAKNIQYF; CDR3 DNA: TGTGCCAGCTCACCACCTGGAGGGCTTGTAGCCAAAAACATTCAGTACTTC
D gene: TRBD1; J gene: TRBJ2-7; V gene: TRBV2; clone size: once; CDR3 protein: CASSATGEINEQYF; CDR3 DNA: TGTGCCAGCAGTGCGACAGGGGAGATCAACGAGCAGTACTTC
D gene: TRBD2; J gene: TRBJ2-1; V gene: TRBV24-1; clone size: few; CDR3 protein: CATSDPAGAYNEQFF; CDR3 DNA: TGTGCCACCAGTGATCCAGCGGGAGCCTACAATGAGCAGTTCTTC
D gene: TRBD2; J gene: TRBJ2-5; V gene: TRBV3-1/TRBV3-2; clone size: NA; CDR3 protein: CASSQAGAGGIETQYF; CDR3 DNA: TGTGCCAGCAGCCAAGCGGGGGCGGGGGGGATCGAGACCCAGTACTTC
D gene: TRBD1; J gene: TRBJ1-4; V gene: TRBV6-4; clone size: NA; CDR3 protein: CASSNGTGGEKLFF; CDR3 DNA: TGTGCCAGCAGCAACGGGACAGGGGGCGAAAAACTGTTTTTT
D gene: TRBD1; J gene: TRBJ1-1; V gene: TRBV5-1; clone size: few; CDR3 protein: CASSGQGLNTEAFF; CDR3 DNA: TGCGCCAGCAGCGGACAGGGGTTGAACACTGAAGCTTTCTTT
D gene: NA; J gene: TRBJ2-1; V gene: TRBV7-2; clone size: NA; CDR3 protein: CASRLPLRKSSYNEQFF; CDR3 DNA: TGTGCCAGCAGATTACCGCTGCGGAAGAGCTCCTACAATGAGCAGTTCTTC
D gene: NA; J gene: TRBJ2-5; V gene: TRBV11-2; clone size: NA; CDR3 protein: CASSSRVSETQYF; CDR3 DNA: TGTGCCAGCAGCTCCAGGGTTTCAGAGACCCAGTACTTC
D gene: TRBD1; J gene: TRBJ1-5; V gene: TRBV6-5; clone size: NA; CDR3 protein: CASSFGTGSQPQHF; CDR3 DNA: TGTGCCAGCAGTTTCGGGACAGGGAGTCAGCCCCAGCATTTT
D gene: TRBD2; J gene: TRBJ2-2; V gene: TRBV9; clone size: NA; CDR3 protein: CASSVDSGGNTGELFF; CDR3 DNA: TGTGCCAGCAGCGTAGATAGCGGGGGGAACACCGGGGAGCTGTTTTTT
D gene: TRBD1; J gene: TRBJ2-7; V gene: TRBV4-3; clone size: NA; CDR3 protein: CASSQEVPAQGAGEQYF; CDR3 DNA: TGCGCCAGCAGCCAAGAGGTCCCGGCACAGGGGGCCGGGGAGCAGTACTTC
D gene: TRBD1; J gene: TRBJ1-4; V gene: TRBV29-1; clone size: NA; CDR3 protein: CSAYITGQANEKLFF; CDR3 DNA: TGCAGCGCGTATATAACGGGACAGGCTAATGAAAAACTGTTTTTT
D gene: TRBD1; J gene: TRBJ1-5; V gene: TRBV7-9; clone size: NA; CDR3 protein: CASSSAKTGNNQPQHF; CDR3 DNA: TGTGCCAGCAGCTCGGCCAAGACAGGGAACAATCAGCCCCAGCATTTT
D gene: TRBD2; J gene: TRBJ2-5; V gene: TRBV6-5; clone size: NA; CDR3 protein: CASRLADQETQYF; CDR3 DNA: TGTGCCAGCAGACTAGCGGATCAAGAGACCCAGTACTTC
D gene: TRBD2; J gene: TRBJ2-1; V gene: TRBV15; clone size: NA; CDR3 protein: CATSRDQSGRGYNEQFF; CDR3 DNA: TGTGCCACCAGCAGAGACCAAAGCGGGAGGGGATACAATGAGCAGTTCTTC
D gene: NA; J gene: TRBJ2-1; V gene: TRBV7-2; clone size: NA; CDR3 protein: CASSPGQTYNEQFF; CDR3 DNA: TGTGCCAGCAGCCCCGGACAGACTTACAATGAGCAGTTCTTC
D gene: NA; J gene: TRBJ2-2; V gene: TRBV7-9; clone size: NA; CDR3 protein: CASSLRGTGELFF; CDR3 DNA: TGTGCCAGCAGCTTACGGGGCACCGGGGAGCTGTTTTTT